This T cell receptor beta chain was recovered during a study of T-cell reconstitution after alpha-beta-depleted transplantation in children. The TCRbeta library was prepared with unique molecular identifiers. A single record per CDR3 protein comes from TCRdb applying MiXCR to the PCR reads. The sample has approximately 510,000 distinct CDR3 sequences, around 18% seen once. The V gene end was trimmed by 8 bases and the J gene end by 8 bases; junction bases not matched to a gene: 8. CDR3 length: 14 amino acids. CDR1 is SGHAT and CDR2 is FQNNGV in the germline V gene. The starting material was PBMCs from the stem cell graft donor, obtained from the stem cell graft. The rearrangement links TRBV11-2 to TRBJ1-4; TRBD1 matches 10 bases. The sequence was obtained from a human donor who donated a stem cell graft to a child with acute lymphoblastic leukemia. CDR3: CASGRDRGQEKLFF. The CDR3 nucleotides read TGTGCCAGCGGCAGGGACAGGGGACAAGAAAAACTGTTTTTT.